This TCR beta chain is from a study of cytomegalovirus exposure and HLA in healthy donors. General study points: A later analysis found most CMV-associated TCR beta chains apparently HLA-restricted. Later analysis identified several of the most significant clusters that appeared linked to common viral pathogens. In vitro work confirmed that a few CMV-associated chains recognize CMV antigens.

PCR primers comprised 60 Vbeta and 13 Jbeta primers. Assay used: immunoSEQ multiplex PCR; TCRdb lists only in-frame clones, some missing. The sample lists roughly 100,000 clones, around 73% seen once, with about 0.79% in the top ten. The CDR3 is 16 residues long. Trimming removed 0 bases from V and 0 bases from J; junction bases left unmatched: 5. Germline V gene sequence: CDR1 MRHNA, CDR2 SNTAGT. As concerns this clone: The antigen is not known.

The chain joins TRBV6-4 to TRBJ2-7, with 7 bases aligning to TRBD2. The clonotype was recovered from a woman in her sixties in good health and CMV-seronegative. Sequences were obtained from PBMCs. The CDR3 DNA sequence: TGTGCCAGCAGTGACTCGAGCGGGGATCTCTCCTACGAGCAGTACTTC. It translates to CASSDSSGDLSYEQYF.